These T cell receptor beta chains were read from a single sample in a study of cytomegalovirus exposure and HLA in healthy donors. The method was immunoSEQ multiplex PCR; TCRdb's version includes in-frame clones alone and lacks a portion of them. The sample carries over 200,000 clones, about 85% recorded once. The sample was PBMCs. The receptors come from a human donor in good health. CDR3s include the opening cysteine and the closing phenylalanine or tryptophan. Each record gives: V gene, clone size, J gene, CDR3 protein. A clone size is listed for some rows: how often the clone was seen (once, few, many), or a class if it is expanded.

V: TRBV7-8
size: -
J: TRBJ2-3
CDR3: CASSLLAGPTDTQYF

V: TRBV14
size: -
J: TRBJ1-2
CDR3: CASSQERTRGTRDYTF

V: TRBV11-2
size: -
J: TRBJ2-7
CDR3: CASSLGGTGILRNEQYF

V: TRBV19
size: -
J: TRBJ2-7
CDR3: CASSGTSGGPQQQKQYF

V: TRBV7-2
size: -
J: TRBJ2-5
CDR3: CASSFRQGQETQYF

V: TRBV5-4
size: -
J: TRBJ2-7
CDR3: CASSLGGLAGGIYEQYF

V: TRBV21-1
size: -
J: TRBJ1-4
CDR3: CASSGLKTYFEKLFF

V: TRBV18
size: -
J: TRBJ2-5
CDR3: CASSPIPETQYF

V: TRBV2
size: -
J: TRBJ2-1
CDR3: CASIQGVRGEQFF

V: TRBV4-1
size: -
J: TRBJ1-2
CDR3: CASSLTGGRYGYTF

V: TRBV6-5
size: -
J: TRBJ1-1
CDR3: CASSYTPAGNTEAFF

V: TRBV6-5
size: few
J: TRBJ2-7
CDR3: CASSYSMIDEQYF

V: TRBV28
size: -
J: TRBJ1-3
CDR3: CASTTPQPGNTIYF

V: TRBV4-1
size: -
J: TRBJ2-1
CDR3: CASSQPRTAYNEQFF

V: TRBV28
size: -
J: -
CDR3: CASSYGLAGDYEQYF

V: TRBV18
size: -
J: TRBJ2-5
CDR3: CASSPRSTAGFQETQYF

V: TRBV29-1
size: -
J: TRBJ1-1
CDR3: CSVLTGNTEAFF

V: TRBV15
size: -
J: TRBJ2-2
CDR3: CATSRDSSANTGELFF

V: TRBV7-3
size: -
J: TRBJ2-5
CDR3: CASSLIAGLETQYF

V: TRBV19
size: -
J: TRBJ2-2
CDR3: CASSIEGRSGRRSGELFF

V: TRBV19
size: few
J: TRBJ2-1
CDR3: CASRRQENYNEQFF

V: TRBV4-1
size: -
J: TRBJ2-3
CDR3: CASSQDSQGDGDTQYF

V: TRBV28
size: -
J: TRBJ1-1
CDR3: CASRRTGTGNTEAFF

V: TRBV27
size: once
J: TRBJ1-1
CDR3: CASSLLRGAEAFF

V: TRBV10-3
size: -
J: TRBJ2-2
CDR3: CAISGTSGRKVGELFF

V: TRBV9
size: -
J: TRBJ2-3
CDR3: CASSGRTSGSTDTQYF

V: TRBV5-8
size: -
J: TRBJ2-1
CDR3: CASSSWDRGGNEQFF

V: TRBV5-1
size: -
J: TRBJ2-1
CDR3: CASSWDSSYNEQFF

V: TRBV4-1
size: few
J: TRBJ2-1
CDR3: CASSQPQGSIPYNEQFF

V: TRBV6-5
size: few
J: TRBJ1-2
CDR3: CASSYGPTGGNYGYTF

V: TRBV6-1
size: -
J: TRBJ2-6
CDR3: CASSVRRDPGTGANVLTF

V: TRBV6-5
size: -
J: TRBJ2-7
CDR3: CASRDRDRGRGQYF

V: TRBV5-1
size: -
J: TRBJ2-1
CDR3: CASRGIAGASYNEQFF

V: TRBV9
size: -
J: TRBJ2-1
CDR3: CASSRTEETYNEQFF

V: TRBV7-9
size: -
J: TRBJ2-4
CDR3: CASSLDRLAKNIQYF

V: TRBV7-3
size: once
J: TRBJ2-3
CDR3: CASSLKGRAGGPGDTQYF

V: TRBV19
size: -
J: TRBJ1-5
CDR3: CASSSQELQPQHF

V: TRBV6-1
size: -
J: TRBJ2-7
CDR3: CASSESSGYEQYF

V: TRBV9
size: -
J: TRBJ2-6
CDR3: CASRRQGGIGGANVLTF

V: TRBV19
size: -
J: TRBJ1-2
CDR3: CASSIRTGTNYGYTF

V: TRBV28
size: -
J: TRBJ2-5
CDR3: CASSLLHLAGETQYF

V: TRBV7-9
size: -
J: TRBJ2-2
CDR3: CASTQRGQGVSGELFF

V: TRBV15
size: -
J: TRBJ2-7
CDR3: CATSRGGRESNYEQYF